Reported below is one T cell receptor beta chain. This clone showed up just a few times. Its antigen remains unidentified. No clone much larger than this one lies a single base away; base qualities are absent. The sample belongs to a study of blood T cell repertoires in COVID-19 (dated by TCRdb to 2018 to 2020). With respect to the entire study: Samples from collaborators originated in the United States, Italy and Spain and spanned both the acute and convalescent phases of COVID-19. The prospective study material was composed of cDNA or gDNA derived from T cells, B-cell-depleted T cells, or PBMCs. Deeply sampled blood TCRbeta repertoires from subjects exposed to, actively infected with, or recovered from COVID-19 were included in the dataset. A freely available public database, intended as a resource for researchers studying the immune response to SARS-CoV-2, is where the repertoires were released. Samples came from the ongoing ImmuneRACE study (first 160 participants) plus 1,254 subjects from 6 global collaborators. Sample metadata almost always included a de-identified subject ID, COVID-19 status, age in years and sex. Where available, HLA class I and class II types were taken from metadata supplied by the sample provider and were not determined by assay-based typing. The paper's findings and limits, for the study overall: The amount of clinical and demographic metadata varied by source and participant and was provided uncurated.

TCRbeta CDR3 regions were amplified from genomic DNA using the immunoSEQ Assay, a bias-controlled multiplex PCR. In the authors' own workflow: The number of nucleated cells in each sample was estimated from the amplification of reference gene primers within the assay. To quantify the absolute abundance of each unique TCRbeta CDR3 rearrangement, sequence reads were collapsed and filtered. Productive Simpson clonality was computed per sample as the square root of Simpson's diversity index over productive rearrangements. Drawn from immuneACCESS, this table holds only the in-frame rearrangements with V and J called that TCRdb kept. Clones are partly lost; checked studies trace under half to an unresolved V gene and leave the rest unexplained. V, J and clone size were drawn from that table, and D and trimming were deduced from the DNA. The sample data list 150,000 or so clones, and about 80% of these were observed just once. Of the sample, 3% falls within the top ten clones.

The germline V gene sets CDR1 to ENHRY and CDR2 to SYGVKD. The CDR3 spans 11 residues, from the cysteine through the phenylalanine. The DNA shown is the 33-base CDR3, in frame from base 1. The germline ends are 11 bases apart after V is trimmed by 10 bases and J by 5 bases. Each collaborating institution followed its own protocols to collect whole blood in K2EDTA tubes. For TCRbeta analysis, collaborator samples were shipped as frozen whole blood, as isolated PBMCs, or as DNA extracted from either sample type. The chain joins TRBV10-3 to TRBJ1-2; TRBD1 is perhaps the D gene, given 6 matching bases. The sequenced sample consisted of peripheral blood. The receptor was isolated from a woman of 80 years or more with acute or convalescent COVID-19. The sequenced DNA: TGTGCCAGCTCGAGGGGGTATGGCTACACCTTC. Its coded protein is CASSRGYGYTF.